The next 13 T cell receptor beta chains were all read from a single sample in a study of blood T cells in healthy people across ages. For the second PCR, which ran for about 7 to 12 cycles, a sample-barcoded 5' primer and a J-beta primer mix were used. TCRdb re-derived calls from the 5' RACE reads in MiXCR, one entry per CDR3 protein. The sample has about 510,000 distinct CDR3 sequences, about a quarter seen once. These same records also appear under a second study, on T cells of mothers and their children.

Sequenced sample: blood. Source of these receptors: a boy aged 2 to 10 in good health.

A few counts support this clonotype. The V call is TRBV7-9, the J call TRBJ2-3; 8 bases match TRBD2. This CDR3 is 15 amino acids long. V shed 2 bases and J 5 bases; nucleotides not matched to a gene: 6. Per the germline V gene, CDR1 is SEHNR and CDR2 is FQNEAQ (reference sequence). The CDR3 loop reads CASSLSRGGGDTQYF. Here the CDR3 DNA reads TGTGCCAGCAGCTTATCCCGGGGGGGAGGAGATACGCAGTATTTT.

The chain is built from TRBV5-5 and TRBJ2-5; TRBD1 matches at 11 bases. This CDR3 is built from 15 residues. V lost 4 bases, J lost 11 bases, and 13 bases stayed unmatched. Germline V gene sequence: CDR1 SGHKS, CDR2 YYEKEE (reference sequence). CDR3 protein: CASSLGTGGKEEQYF. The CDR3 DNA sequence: TGTGCCAGCAGCCTAGGGACAGGGGGAAAGGAAGAGCAGTACTTC.

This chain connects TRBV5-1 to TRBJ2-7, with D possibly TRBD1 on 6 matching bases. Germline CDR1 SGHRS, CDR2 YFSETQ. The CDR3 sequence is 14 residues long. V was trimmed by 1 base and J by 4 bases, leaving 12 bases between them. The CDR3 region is CASSLSGAGYEQYF. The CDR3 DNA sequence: TGCGCCAGCAGCTTGTCAGGGGCAGGTTACGAGCAGTACTTC. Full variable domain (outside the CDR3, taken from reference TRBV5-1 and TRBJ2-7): KAGVTQTPRYLIKTRGQQVTLSCSPISGHRSVSWYQQTPGQGLQFLFEYFSETQRNKGNFPGRFSGRQFSNSRSEMNVSTLELGDSALYLCASSLSGAGYEQYFGPGTRLTVT.

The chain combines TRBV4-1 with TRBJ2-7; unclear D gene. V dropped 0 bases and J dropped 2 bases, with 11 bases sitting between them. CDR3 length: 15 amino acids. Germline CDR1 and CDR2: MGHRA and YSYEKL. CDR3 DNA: TGCGCCAGCAGCCAAGATCGGGCACCTACCTACGAGCAGTACTTC. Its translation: CASSQDRAPTYEQYF.

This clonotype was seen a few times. In DNA, the CDR3 is TGTGCCAGTAGTTCCCGGGACAGGGGGCGGAGGAACACTGAAGCTTTCTTT. Its protein product is CASSSRDRGRRNTEAFF. V is TRBV19 and J is TRBJ1-1; 12 positions match TRBD1. The V and J ends lost 5 bases and 1 base, in that order; junction bases with no gene match: 8. The CDR3 runs 17 residues. Germline V CDR1 and CDR2: LNHDA, SQIVND (reference sequence).

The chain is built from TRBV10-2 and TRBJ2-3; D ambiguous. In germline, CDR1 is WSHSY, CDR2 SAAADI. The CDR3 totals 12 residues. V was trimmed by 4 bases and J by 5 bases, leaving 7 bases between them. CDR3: CASSGEGDTQYF. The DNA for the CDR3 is TGCGCCAGCAGTGGGGAAGGAGATACGCAGTATTTT.

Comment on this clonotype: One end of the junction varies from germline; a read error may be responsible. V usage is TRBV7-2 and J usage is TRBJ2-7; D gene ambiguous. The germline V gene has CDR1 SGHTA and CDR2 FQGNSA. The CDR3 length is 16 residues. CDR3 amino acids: CANSLAEGLLAYEQYF. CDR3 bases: TGTGCCAACAGCCTCGCCGAAGGGCTTCTAGCCTACGAGCAGTACTTC.

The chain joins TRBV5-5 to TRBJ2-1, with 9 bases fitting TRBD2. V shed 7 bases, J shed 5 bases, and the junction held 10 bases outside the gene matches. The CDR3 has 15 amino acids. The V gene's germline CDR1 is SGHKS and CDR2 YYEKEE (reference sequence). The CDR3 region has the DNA TGTGCCAGCGGGGAACTAGCGGGTCTCGACAATGAGCAGTTCTTC. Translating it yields CASGELAGLDNEQFF.

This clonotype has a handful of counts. In DNA, the CDR3 is TGTGCCAGCAGCGCCCAGGGTCTTGGAAACACCATATATTTT. It specifies CASSAQGLGNTIYF. J is TRBJ1-3 and V is TRBV9; TRBD1 might be the D (5 bases). Trimming left V 3 bases short and J 3 bases short, with 10 bases between. The CDR3 has 14 amino acids. Per germline, CDR1 SGDLS and CDR2 YYNGEE.

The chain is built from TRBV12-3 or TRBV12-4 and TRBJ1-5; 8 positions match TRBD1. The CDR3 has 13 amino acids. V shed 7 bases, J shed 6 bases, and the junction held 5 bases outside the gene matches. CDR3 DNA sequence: TGTGCCAGCACCAAGGACAGGGCTCAGCCCCAGCATTTT. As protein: CASTKDRAQPQHF.

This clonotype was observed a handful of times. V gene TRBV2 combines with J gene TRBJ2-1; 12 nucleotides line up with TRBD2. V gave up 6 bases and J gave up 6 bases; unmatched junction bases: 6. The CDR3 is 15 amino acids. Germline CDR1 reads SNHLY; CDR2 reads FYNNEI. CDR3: CASSRLAGVGNEQFF. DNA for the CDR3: TGTGCCAGCAGCAGACTAGCGGGAGTCGGCAATGAGCAGTTCTTC.

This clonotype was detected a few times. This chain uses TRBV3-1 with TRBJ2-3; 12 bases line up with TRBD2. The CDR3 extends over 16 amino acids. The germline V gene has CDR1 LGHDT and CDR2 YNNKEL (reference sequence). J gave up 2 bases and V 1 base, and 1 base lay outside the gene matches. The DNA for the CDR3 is TGTGCCAGCAGCCAAGGACTAGCGGGAGCCACAGATACGCAGTATTTT. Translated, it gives CASSQGLAGATDTQYF.

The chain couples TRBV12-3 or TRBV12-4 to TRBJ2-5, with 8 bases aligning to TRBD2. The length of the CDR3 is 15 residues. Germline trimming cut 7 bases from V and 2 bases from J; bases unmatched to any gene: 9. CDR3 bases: TGTGCCAGCACCAGTCCCGGGACTAGGCAAGAGACCCAGTACTTC. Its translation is CASTSPGTRQETQYF.